This is a list of T cell receptor beta chains from one sample in a study of Graves' ophthalmopathy and Graves' hyperthyroidism. MiXCR, applied by TCRdb to the multiplex PCR reads, yields one record per CDR3 protein. The data hold about 210,000 distinct CDR3 sequences, with about 32% observed a single time. The sequencing input was peripheral blood. The receptors derive from a man between 45 and 60 years old with Graves' ophthalmopathy. CDR3s include the opening cysteine and the closing phenylalanine or tryptophan. The D gene is left open where the match is weak. Part of the rows lack a size; the others show once, few, many or a class for expanded clones.

d_call,clone_size,v_call,cdr3_length,j_call,cdr3_aa,cdr3_nt
-,-,TRBV7-3,16,TRBJ2-7,CASSLTGGPTASEQYF,TGTGCCAGCAGCTTAACAGGGGGACCTACGGCCTCCGAGCAGTACTTC
TRBD1,many,TRBV30,13,TRBJ1-1,CAWSTGALTEAFF,TGTGCCTGGAGTACAGGGGCTCTCACTGAAGCTTTCTTT
TRBD2,many,TRBV29-1,15,TRBJ2-3,CSVGLAGGRGDTQYF,TGCAGCGTGGGCCTAGCGGGAGGGCGGGGAGATACGCAGTATTTT
-,many,TRBV20-1,13,TRBJ2-7,CSARDGRAYEQYF,TGCAGTGCTAGAGACGGCCGGGCGTACGAGCAGTACTTC
-,-,TRBV20-1,13,TRBJ1-2,CSAGTDLPGGYTF,TGCAGTGCTGGAACGGACCTACCTGGGGGCTACACCTTC
TRBD1,many,TRBV19,14,TRBJ2-7,CASSMGTASYEQYF,TGTGCCAGTAGTATGGGGACAGCTTCCTACGAGCAGTACTTC
TRBD1,many,TRBV29-1,13,TRBJ1-2,CSVRTGSGYGYTF,TGCAGCGTAAGGACAGGGTCAGGCTATGGCTACACCTTC
-,many,TRBV7-8,15,TRBJ1-2,CASSSETGVGYGYTF,TGTGCCAGCAGCTCAGAGACGGGAGTTGGCTATGGCTACACCTTC
-,few,TRBV6-1,11,TRBJ1-1,CASRVQYEAFF,TGTGCCAGCAGAGTACAGTATGAAGCTTTCTTT
TRBD1,many,TRBV12-3/TRBV12-4,13,TRBJ1-6,CASSGQGISPLHF,TGTGCCAGCAGTGGACAGGGGATTTCACCCCTCCACTTT
-,-,TRBV12-3/TRBV12-4,14,TRBJ1-1,CASSRGDRTTEAFF,TGTGCCAGTAGCAGAGGGGACCGTACCACTGAAGCTTTCTTT
TRBD1,many,TRBV19,15,TRBJ1-2,CASSPRGAGGVGYTF,TGTGCCAGTAGTCCTCGCGGGGCAGGGGGCGTTGGCTACACCTTC
-,-,TRBV28,14,TRBJ2-2,CASSVSWDTGELFF,TGTGCCAGCAGCGTCAGCTGGGACACCGGGGAGCTGTTTTTT
-,once,TRBV11-2,14,TRBJ1-3,CASRRNREGNTIYF,TGTGCCAGCAGACGTAACAGGGAAGGAAACACCATATATTTT
-,many,TRBV5-1,15,TRBJ2-6,CASSLESSGANVLTF,TGCGCCAGCAGCTTGGAGAGCTCTGGGGCCAACGTCCTGACTTTC
TRBD1,many,TRBV7-9,14,TRBJ2-5,CASSFRQGGETQYF,TGTGCCAGCAGCTTTCGACAGGGCGGAGAGACCCAGTACTTC
TRBD1,many,TRBV18,15,TRBJ1-1,CASFTNGQVNTEAFF,TGTGCCAGCTTCACCAATGGACAGGTGAACACTGAAGCTTTCTTT
-,many,TRBV30,12,TRBJ1-2,CAWTRGNYGYTF,TGTGCCTGGACCCGGGGGAACTATGGCTACACCTTC
-,many,TRBV15,15,TRBJ1-1,CATSRVARANTEAFF,TGTGCCACCAGCAGAGTCGCCAGGGCGAACACTGAAGCTTTCTTT
TRBD2,-,TRBV6-4,18,TRBJ2-1,CASSDSFNAGGTYNEQFF,TGTGCCAGCAGTGACTCCTTTAATGCGGGAGGCACCTACAATGAGCAGTTCTTC
-,-,TRBV28,13,TRBJ2-5,CASSFQGQETQYF,TGTGCCAGCAGTTTCCAGGGACAAGAGACCCAGTACTTC
-,few,TRBV20-1,11,TRBJ2-7,CSARDSSYLYF,TGCAGTGCTAGAGACAGCAGCTATCTGTACTTC
-,-,TRBV15,15,TRBJ2-2,CATKWDGKGIGELFF,TGTGCCACCAAATGGGATGGAAAGGGCATCGGGGAGCTGTTTTTT
-,many,TRBV7-2,13,TRBJ2-5,CASSLINRGTQYF,TGTGCCAGCAGCTTAATTAACCGGGGGACCCAGTACTTC
TRBD2,once,TRBV6-1,15,TRBJ2-7,CASRHQTSGPYEQYF,TGTGCCAGCAGACACCAAACTAGCGGTCCCTACGAGCAGTACTTC
-,many,TRBV7-8,14,TRBJ2-5,CATTSHGSEETQYF,TGTGCCACCACTAGCCACGGTAGTGAAGAGACCCAGTACTTC
-,many,TRBV6-2/TRBV6-3,14,TRBJ1-6,CASSFGQHGSPLHF,TGTGCCAGCAGCTTCGGCCAACATGGTTCACCCCTCCACTTT
TRBD1,once,TRBV11-2,17,TRBJ1-5,CASSRDRGRMSNQPQHF,TGTGCCAGCAGCCGGGACAGGGGGAGAATGTCGAATCAGCCCCAGCATTTT
-,many,TRBV6-1,14,TRBJ1-2,CASSEGGWGYGYTF,TGTGCCAGCAGTGAAGGAGGGTGGGGATATGGCTACACCTTC
-,many,TRBV7-8,12,TRBJ2-7,CASSLTSVEQYF,TGTGCCAGCAGCTTAACCTCGGTCGAGCAGTACTTC
-,few,TRBV30,16,TRBJ2-1,CAWRADDPSSYNEQFF,TGTGCCTGGAGGGCCGATGATCCGAGCTCCTACAATGAGCAGTTCTTC
-,many,TRBV19,14,TRBJ1-6,CASSDGDYNSPLHF,TGTGCCAGTAGCGACGGTGACTATAATTCACCCCTCCACTTT
-,many,TRBV27,14,TRBJ1-1,CASSLTPVNTEAFF,TGTGCCAGCAGTTTAACTCCGGTGAACACTGAAGCTTTCTTT
-,-,TRBV7-9,12,TRBJ1-1,CASSYQGALAFF,TGTGCCAGCAGTTACCAGGGCGCGTTGGCTTTCTTT
-,-,TRBV10-3,13,TRBJ1-1,CAIRPDGGIEAFF,TGTGCCATCAGACCAGACGGGGGGATAGAAGCTTTCTTT
-,many,TRBV9,12,TRBJ2-2,CASSLEYGELFF,TGTGCCAGCAGCTTGGAGTACGGGGAGCTGTTTTTT
-,many,TRBV6-6,13,TRBJ1-1,CASKGKMNTEAFF,TGTGCCAGCAAGGGGAAAATGAACACTGAAGCTTTCTTT
TRBD1,-,TRBV6-1,12,TRBJ2-7,CAEGDSLYEQYF,TGTGCTGAAGGGGACAGCCTCTACGAGCAGTACTTC
-,few,TRBV6-1,15,TRBJ1-2,CASSGGSYYNYGYTF,TGTGCCAGCAGTGGCGGGTCATACTATAACTATGGCTACACCTTC
-,-,TRBV2,12,TRBJ1-5,CASSDDSQPQHF,TGTGCCAGCAGTGACGATAGCCAGCCCCAGCATTTT
-,many,TRBV2,14,TRBJ2-7,CASSEGEHPTEQYF,TGTGCCAGCAGTGAAGGGGAGCACCCTACTGAGCAGTACTTC
-,-,TRBV7-6,16,TRBJ2-5,CASSLLGRTGQETQYF,TGTGCCAGCAGCTTACTTGGGCGGACGGGGCAGGAGACCCAGTACTTC
-,many,TRBV6-2/TRBV6-3,13,TRBJ2-6,CASRVAEANVLTF,TGTGCCAGCAGAGTTGCTGAGGCCAACGTCCTGACTTTC
-,many,TRBV27,14,TRBJ1-5,CASSENSSRQPQHF,TGTGCCAGCAGTGAAAACTCCAGCCGGCAGCCCCAGCATTTT
TRBD1,many,TRBV3-1,15,TRBJ1-2,CASSPGTGRLGGYTF,TGTGCCAGCAGCCCCGGGACAGGGCGGTTGGGTGGCTACACCTTC
TRBD2,many,TRBV28,15,TRBJ2-7,CASSGTSGTPYEQYF,TGTGCCAGCAGTGGGACTAGCGGGACACCCTACGAGCAGTACTTC
-,many,TRBV7-8,15,TRBJ2-2,CASSLGRGAIGELLF,TGTGCCAGCAGCTTAGGCAGGGGGGCGATCGGGGAGCTGCTTTTT
TRBD1,-,TRBV6-1,15,TRBJ1-5,CASSEMTGSNQPQHF,TGTGCCAGCAGTGAAATGACAGGGAGCAATCAGCCCCAGCATTTT
TRBD1,few,TRBV12-3/TRBV12-4,13,TRBJ1-5,CASTIDRVQPQHF,TGTGCCAGCACCATTGACAGGGTACAGCCCCAGCATTTT
-,many,TRBV6-2/TRBV6-3,16,TRBJ2-2,CASSPPVRYLGGELFF,TGTGCCAGCAGTCCCCCGGTTCGATACCTCGGCGGGGAGCTGTTTTTT
-,many,TRBV4-3,16,TRBJ1-1,CASSQTRGARDTEAFF,TGCGCCAGCAGCCAAACTAGGGGAGCCCGGGACACTGAAGCTTTCTTT
-,many,TRBV6-4,12,TRBJ2-7,CASWVSSYEQYF,TGTGCCAGCTGGGTAAGCTCCTACGAGCAGTACTTC